These T cell receptor beta chains were read from a single sample in a study of T cell repertoires in MIS-A myocarditis. Clones were sequenced by immunoSEQ multiplex PCR, and TCRdb holds only the in-frame ones, with some missing. The repertoire holds 6,600 or so clones, with nearly 80% as singletons. Sequencing input: right inferior lung lobe tissue obtained at autopsy. These receptors all stem from a man between 18 and 29 years old with fulminant myocarditis from multisystem inflammatory syndrome in adults (MIS-A) after COVID-19. Both conserved end residues are part of each CDR3. Not all rows give a size; the values are once, few, many and, for expanded clones, a class.

TRBJ1-5 TRBV27 . CASGGAGTENQPQHF
TRBJ2-7 TRBV14 . CASSQDPTGKLYEQYF
TRBJ1-6 TRBV15 . CATSLDQGHPLHF
TRBJ2-3 TRBV29-1 . CSAPLEGDTQYF
TRBJ1-6 TRBV21-1 few CASSIRGLHF
TRBJ1-2 TRBV4-1 . CASSQGGAITYGYTF
TRBJ2-3 TRBV9 . CASSRGTSGSMDTQYF
TRBJ2-2 TRBV5-6 . CASTGRSGTGELFF
TRBJ1-2 TRBV4-2 . CASSQDGRDPLDGYTF
TRBJ2-7 TRBV5-5 few CASSKGQDYEQYF
TRBJ2-7 TRBV6-5 . CANSYRGLIYEQYF
TRBJ1-4 TRBV25-1 . CASSATGTNEKLFF
TRBJ1-2 TRBV5-1 . CASTPTPTDYGYTF
TRBJ2-1 TRBV13 once CASSLDGYYNEQFF
TRBJ2-3 TRBV7-7 once CASSLLGGEDTQYF
TRBJ2-1 TRBV27 . CASSLFGTTSFSYNEQFF
TRBJ2-1 TRBV30 . CAWSLGLAGYNEQFF
TRBJ1-2 TRBV6-5 . CASSTGGDYGYTF
TRBJ2-5 TRBV18 . CASSPPRSRAQETQYF
TRBJ1-5 TRBV7-2 . CASSLYRGHNQPQHF
TRBJ2-7 TRBV6-2/TRBV6-3 . CASSGIRVSGYEQYF
TRBJ2-1 TRBV28 . CASRSSGGPNNEQFF
TRBJ2-7 TRBV18 . CASSPIAGEKSYEQYF
TRBJ1-1 TRBV19 . CASSTSALSGTEAFF
TRBJ2-2 TRBV18 once CASSPVGNTGELFF
TRBJ2-1 TRBV4-2 . CASSQDGTENNEQFF
TRBJ2-1 TRBV19 once CASSGVMGLPYNEQFF
TRBJ1-1 TRBV15 . CATSRDLQNTEAFF
TRBJ2-2 TRBV7-8 . CASSLVAPNTGELFF
TRBJ1-1 TRBV5-6 . CASSSVGQRMNTEAFF